The 25 T cell receptor beta chains below were found in one sample sequenced in a study of glioma-infiltrating T cells. The iRepertoire nested amplicon-rescue multiplex PCR amplified TCR alpha and beta CDR3s from RNA. TCRdb analysed the multiplex PCR reads with MiXCR anew, one entry per CDR3 protein. The sample contains 45,000 or so distinct CDR3 sequences, 20% to 25% of which appear only once. The sequenced material came from glioma tissue, nonneoplastic brain tissue, or PBMCs (not recorded which). Receptors originate from a human donor with low-grade glioma or glioblastoma, undergoing nonglioma brain surgery, or in good health (not recorded which).

This clonotype showed up many times. CDR3 sequence: CSAPGTGHRPYEQYF. As DNA, the CDR3 is TGCAGTGCTCCCGGGACAGGTCATCGACCCTACGAGCAGTACTTC. The rearrangement joins TRBV20-1 to TRBJ2-7; TRBD1 matches at 8 bases. The ends lost 5 bases at V and 2 bases at J; junction bases unmatched: 11. CDR3 length equals 15 residues. In germline, CDR1 is DFQATT, CDR2 SNEGSKA (reference sequence).

This clonotype was detected only a few times. The CDR3 nucleotides are TGTGCCAGTAGTCCCGGGACTAGCGGACTTTACAATGAGCAGTTCTTC. This codes for CASSPGTSGLYNEQFF. The chain combines TRBV19 with TRBJ2-1; 11 nucleotides line up with TRBD2. V shed 5 bases, J shed 4 bases, and the junction held 7 bases outside the gene matches. The CDR3 spans 16 residues. The V gene's germline CDR1 is LNHDA and CDR2 SQIVND (reference sequence).

This sequence joins TRBV7-9 and TRBJ2-7, with D tentatively TRBD2 (5 bases). Germline assignment: CDR1 SEHNR and CDR2 FQNEAQ (reference sequence). V was cut by 5 bases and J by 5 bases, with 10 bases left in between. The CDR3 is 12 residues long. CDR3 DNA sequence: TGTGCCAGCAGCCCGGAGGTGGACGAGCAGTACTTC. Encoded protein: CASSPEVDEQYF. The full variable domain, completed using reference TRBV7-9 and TRBJ2-7, is DTGVSQNPRHKITKRGQNVTFRCDPISEHNRLYWYRQTLGQGPEFLTYFQNEAQLEKSRLLSDRFSAERPKGSFSTLEIQRTEQGDSAMYLCASSPEVDEQYFGPGTRLTVT.

This clonotype has more than one count but fewer than ten. Being one base from a much bigger clone, this may be a read error. The V and J genes are TRBV28 and TRBJ1-2; 7 nucleotides align to TRBD1. Looked up from germline, CDR1 is MDHEN and CDR2 is SYDVKM. This CDR3 region has 12 residues. The CDR3 nucleotides are TGTGCCGGCAGCACAGGGGTCTATGGCTACACCTTC. Protein product: CAGSTGVYGYTF.

In this sample, this clonotype is medium-sized. This chain joins TRBV6-2 or TRBV6-3 and TRBJ1-5; D might be TRBD1 (5 bases). Trimming removed 5 bases at V and 6 bases at J, with 17 bases between. The CDR3 contains 15 residues. Germline assignment: CDR1 MNHEY and CDR2 SVGEGT. The CDR3 loop reads CASSPHRDASQPQHF. In nucleotides, the CDR3 is TGTGCCAGCAGTCCCCACCGGGACGCAAGTCAGCCCCAGCATTTT.

This clonotype came up many times. This chain uses TRBV20-1 with TRBJ2-5; maybe TRBD2 (6 bases). Germline-derived CDR1 and CDR2 are DFQATT and SNEGSKA (reference sequence). The CDR3 sequence is 16 residues long. Trimming removed 1 base from V and 1 base from J, with 16 bases in between. The CDR3 is CSARAGVRVSQETQYF. Written as DNA, the CDR3 is TGCAGTGCTAGAGCGGGAGTCAGGGTGTCCCAAGAGACCCAGTACTTC.

At least ten counts were recorded for this clonotype. For the CDR3, the DNA is TGTGCCACCAGCAGAAACAGCGGGGCTAGCACAGATACGCAGTATTTT. It yields the protein CATSRNSGASTDTQYF. This chain joins TRBV15 and TRBJ2-3; TRBD2 aligns across 7 bases. The CDR3 loop spans 16 amino acids. Germline CDR1 and CDR2: LNHNV and YYDKDF (reference sequence). V trimming: 2 bases; J trimming: 0 bases; junction bases outside the gene matches: 5. Full variable domain (outside the CDR3, taken from reference TRBV15 and TRBJ2-3): DAMVIQNPRYQVTQFGKPVTLSCSQTLNHNVMYWYQQKSSQAPKLLFHYYDKDFNNEADTPDNFQSRRPNTSFCFLDIRSPGLGDTAMYLCATSRNSGASTDTQYFGPGTRLTVL.

This clonotype was observed many times. CDR3 sequence (DNA): TGTGCCAGCAGCTTGACGGGGGAGTCCTACGAGCAGTACTTC. It specifies CASSLTGESYEQYF. The rearrangement joins TRBV7-9 to TRBJ2-7; TRBD2 is a possible D gene (6 bases). Per germline, CDR1 SEHNR and CDR2 FQNEAQ (reference sequence). V gave up 3 bases and J gave up 1 base, with 10 bases separating them. CDR3 size: 14 residues.

This clonotype was counted only a few times. This chain links TRBV19 with TRBJ2-1; D may match TRBD1 or TRBD2 (6 bases each). Germline V gives CDR1 LNHDA, CDR2 SQIVND (reference sequence). The CDR3 is 15 amino acids. Trimming took off 3 bases at V and 5 bases at J, with 14 bases between the two ends. The CDR3 reads CASSIVGGSHNEQFF. In DNA, the CDR3 is TGTGCCAGTAGTATCGTGGGGGGCAGCCACAATGAGCAGTTCTTC.

This clonotype was picked up many times. J is TRBJ2-5 and V is TRBV27; weak D call: TRBD2 (5 bases). The CDR3 length is 16 residues. Trimming removed 0 bases from V and 4 bases from J, with 15 bases in between. Per germline, CDR1 MNHEY and CDR2 SMNVEV (reference sequence). The CDR3 DNA sequence: TGTGCCAGCAGTTTATCGGGATTCCGGGGTACAGAGACCCAGTACTTC. As protein: CASSLSGFRGTETQYF.

V usage is TRBV6-9 and J usage is TRBJ1-6; TRBD1 matches at 8 bases. The CDR3 contains 14 residues. The germline V gene encodes CDR1 MNHGY and CDR2 SVAAGI. CDR3 DNA sequence: TGTGCAGGCAGTTCGGGGACAGGCAATACACCCCTCCACTTT. This gives the protein CAGSSGTGNTPLHF.

Many counts were recorded for this clonotype. V and J are TRBV19 and TRBJ2-1; no clear D gene. CDR1 is LNHDA, CDR2 SQIVND, per germline (reference sequence). Deletions cut 3 bases from V and 2 bases from J, with 11 bases between. The CDR3 has 15 residues. Here the CDR3 reads CASSISQNTYNEQFF. The CDR3 DNA follows: TGTGCCAGTAGTATTTCACAGAACACCTACAATGAGCAGTTCTTC.

As for this clonotype: This may arise from a read error, as a much more abundant clone is one base away. The rearrangement uses TRBV19 and TRBJ1-2, with TRBD1 identical over 7 bases. From germline, CDR1 is LNHDA and CDR2 SQIVND (reference sequence). The J segment lost 9 bases and the V segment lost 7 bases, leaving 11 bases of the junction unmatched. CDR3 size: 13 residues. The CDR3 sequence: CASKEQGVDSYTF. The CDR3 DNA reads as TGTGCCAGTAAGGAGCAGGGGGTAGATAGCTACACCTTC.

Regarding this clonotype: This clone may be a read error of a much larger clone one base away. This chain joins TRBV14 and TRBJ2-1, with unresolved D. Germline CDR1 SGHDN, CDR2 FVKESK. This CDR3 region has 15 residues. The ends were cut back, 0 bases at V and 7 bases at J, with 13 bases in the middle. Here the CDR3 reads CASSQDRSVKNEQFF. The CDR3 coding sequence is TGTGCCAGCAGCCAAGATCGGTCCGTTAAAAATGAGCAGTTCTTC.

This clonotype has more than one count but fewer than ten. The V call is TRBV3-1, the J call TRBJ2-2; weak D call: TRBD2 (5 bases). V shed 5 bases and J shed 6 bases, with 13 bases lying between them. The CDR3 loop spans 14 amino acids. Germline CDR1 and CDR2: LGHDT and YNNKEL (reference sequence). The CDR3 DNA sequence: TGTGCCAGCAGCTACTCGCGGGCGGCCGGGGAGCTGTTTTTT. It specifies CASSYSRAAGELFF.

This clonotype was found many times. The rearrangement links TRBV6-1 to TRBJ2-2, with D possibly TRBD1 on 5 matching bases. The CDR3 is made up of 14 amino acids. The germline V and J ends were trimmed by 9 bases and 6 bases, with 17 bases remaining between them. Germline V gene sequence: CDR1 MNHNS, CDR2 SASEGT. For the CDR3, the DNA is TGTGCCAGTATTACAGGTGGAACGGCCGGGGAGCTGTTTTTT. Its protein is CASITGGTAGELFF.

This clonotype was detected only once. This chain joins TRBV20-1 and TRBJ2-1; D not certain. The CDR3 has 14 amino acids. The V gene's germline CDR1 is DFQATT and CDR2 SNEGSKA (reference sequence). V lost 3 bases and J 7 bases, leaving 16 bases between the germline ends. CDR3 DNA sequence: TGCAGTGCTAGCCTCCCAATTGAAGGGAATGAGCAGTTCTTC. Protein: CSASLPIEGNEQFF.

This clonotype was recorded at least ten times. The chain uses TRBV20-1 and TRBJ1-4; D is undetermined. Germline values: CDR1 DFQATT, CDR2 SNEGSKA (reference sequence). The CDR3 is 13 amino acids. Trimming took 5 bases from V and 1 from J, leaving 8 bases between them. CDR3 coding DNA: TGCAGTGCTGGGGAAGGAACTAATGAAAAACTGTTTTTT. Residues: CSAGEGTNEKLFF.

The chain uses TRBV29-1 and TRBJ2-6, with D perhaps TRBD1 (6 bases). V was trimmed by 3 bases and J by 0 bases, leaving 12 bases between them. CDR1 is SQVTM, CDR2 ANQGSEA, per germline. The CDR3 spans 16 residues. CDR3 in DNA: TGCAGCGTTGACCAGGGGACATTCTCTGGGGCCAACGTCCTGACTTTC. It yields the protein CSVDQGTFSGANVLTF.

The chain has TRBV29-1 and TRBJ2-5, with TRBD1 matching 8 bases. V was clipped by 6 bases and J by 6 bases; unmatched bases: 3. The CDR3 covers 11 residues. Germline V gives CDR1 SQVTM, CDR2 ANQGSEA. CDR3 in amino acids: CSVRGLKTQYF. CDR3 coding DNA: TGCAGCGTCAGGGGGCTCAAGACCCAGTACTTC. The full variable domain, rest sourced from reference TRBV29-1 and TRBJ2-5, is SAVISQKPSRDICQRGTSLTIQCQVDSQVTMMFWYRQQPGQSLTLIATANQGSEATYESGFVIDKFPISRPNLTFSTLTVSNMSPEDSSIYLCSVRGLKTQYFGPGTRLLVL.

This clonotype was counted many times. The chain has TRBV6-1 and TRBJ1-1, with TRBD1 as a possible D gene (6 bases). Trimming pared 8 bases from V and 5 bases from J, leaving 9 bases between. Germline V lookup: CDR1 MNHNS, CDR2 SASEGT. This CDR3 has 11 amino acids. The CDR3 DNA is TGTGCCAGCTTTGGACAGACTGAAGCTTTCTTT. This codes for CASFGQTEAFF.

The chain has TRBV7-9 and TRBJ2-1, with D possibly being TRBD2 (6 bases). The CDR3 consists of 15 residues. Germline CDR1 reads SEHNR; CDR2 reads FQNEAQ (reference sequence). V dropped 2 bases and J dropped 7 bases, with 15 bases sitting between them. CDR3 sequence: CASSLSRDWTNEQFF. The CDR3 DNA reads TGTGCCAGCAGCTTAAGCCGGGACTGGACGAATGAGCAGTTCTTC.

The rearrangement links TRBV4-1 to TRBJ2-7, with TRBD2 matching over 9 bases. The V gene's germline CDR1 is MGHRA and CDR2 YSYEKL. The CDR3 contains 15 residues. CDR3 sequence (DNA): TGCGCCAGCAGCCAAGAGCGGGGGGGAGCCTACAAGCAGTACGTC. Its translation: CASSQERGGAYKQYV.

The count of this clonotype is one. The V gene is TRBV30, the J gene TRBJ2-1, with D unclear. Trimming took 1 base from V and 5 from J, leaving 3 bases between them. Germline V gene lookup returns CDR1 GTSNPN and CDR2 SVGIG (reference sequence). The CDR3 is 11 amino acids. CDR3 coding DNA: TGTGCCTGGAGTGAAAACAATGAGCAGTTCTTC. Its protein product is CAWSENNEQFF. Full variable domain (remainder filled in from reference TRBV30 and TRBJ2-1): SQTIHQWPATLVQPVGSPLSLECTVEGTSNPNLYWYRQAAGRGLQLLFYSVGIGQISSEVPQNLSASRPQDRQFILSSKKLLLSDSGFYLCAWSENNEQFFGPGTRLTVL.

The table lists this clonotype with many counts. CDR3 DNA sequence: TGTGCCAGCAGTTTACAGACTAGCGGTTTAACAGATACGCAGTATTTT. It is translated as CASSLQTSGLTDTQYF. The chain couples TRBV27 to TRBJ2-3; 9 nucleotides match TRBD2. The CDR3 extends over 16 amino acids. Germline CDR1 reads MNHEY; CDR2 reads SMNVEV (reference sequence). V shed 2 bases, J shed 3 bases, and the junction held 6 bases outside the gene matches.